This T cell receptor (beta chain) was identified during a study of radiation and T cells in renal cell carcinoma. Study-wide background: Nephrectomy followed 15 Gy stereotactic body radiation by 4 weeks. Study-level results: Pretreatment tumor biopsies were lacking, so baseline clonotypes are unknown. Top tumor clonotypes rose in blood 2 weeks post-radiation, then contracted.

Time point specified: blood 2 weeks post-SBRT. Treatment indicated: 15 Gy SBRT to primary tumor, nephrectomy 4 weeks later. This renal cell carcinoma was of the clear cell type. V lost 4 bases and J 7 bases, leaving 20 bases between the germline ends. The length of the CDR3 is 16 residues. Per germline, CDR1 MNHNS and CDR2 SASEGT. Points on this clone: The antigen remains undetermined. Other DNA sequences in this specimen translate into the identical CDR3.

Clones were sequenced by immunoSEQ multiplex PCR, and TCRdb holds only the in-frame ones, with some missing. The sample includes about 60,000 clones, just over 75% seen only once; the top ten take under 7%. This chain joins TRBV6-1 and TRBJ1-5; possibly TRBD1 for D (6 bases). This sequence was found in a man between 60 and 75 years old with renal cell carcinoma. The specimen comprised blood, sampled from a patient whose treatment included radiotherapy and nephrectomy. For the CDR3, the DNA is TGTGCCAGCAGTGGGCGGGGGGGCAGGGGAAGGCAGCCCCAGCATTTT. This translates into CASSGRGGRGRQPQHF.